These 18 T cell receptor beta chains were all obtained from the same sample, sequenced in a study of T cell repertoires in cytomegalovirus infection. TCRdb reprocessed the reads with MiXCR, giving one entry per CDR3 protein. This sample has around 430,000 distinct CDR3 sequences, with about 42% found just once. These TCRs are of unknown antigen specificity. The sample in question was cultured PBMCs, obtained from culture after CMV antigen stimulation. The source of these receptors is a human donor in good health (CMV status not recorded). Some clones in this sample may be carry-over from other donors' samples.

The chain joins TRBV6-1 to TRBJ2-1; D is unclear. Germline lookup yields CDR1 MNHNS and CDR2 SASEGT. The CDR3 loop spans 11 amino acids. Trimming removed 7 bases from V and 4 bases from J, with 5 bases in between. This CDR3 reads CASKEYNEQFF. The DNA for the CDR3 is TGTGCCAGCAAGGAGTACAATGAGCAGTTCTTC.

This clonotype was detected ten times or more. CDR3 sequence: CASSLGQSTDTQYF. Written as DNA, the CDR3 is TGTGCCAGCAGCTTGGGACAGAGCACAGATACGCAGTATTTT. The rearrangement links TRBV7-2 to TRBJ2-3; 7 bases fit TRBD1. The germline gives CDR1 SGHTA, CDR2 FQGNSA. With V trimmed by 3 bases and J by 0 bases, 0 bases remained unmatched. CDR3 length: 14 residues. The entire variable domain, with the rest obtained from reference TRBV7-2 and TRBJ2-3, is as follows: GAGVSQSPSNKVTEKGKDVELRCDPISGHTALYWYRQSLGQGLEFLIYFQGNSAPDKSGLPSDRFSAERTGGSVSTLTIQRTQQEDSAVYLCASSLGQSTDTQYFGPGTRLTVL.

This clonotype has only a few counts. The chain joins TRBV7-9 to TRBJ2-1, with 7 bases that match TRBD2. Germline CDR1 SEHNR, CDR2 FQNEAQ (reference sequence). V lost 1 base and J lost 2; bases outside the gene matches: 8. This CDR3 contains 17 residues. This chain's CDR3 is CASSLEALAGAYNEQFF. DNA of the CDR3: TGTGCCAGCAGCTTAGAGGCTCTGGCGGGGGCCTACAATGAGCAGTTCTTC.

This CDR3 reads CASRPRTGLGNTIYF. The CDR3 bases are TGTGCCAGCAGACCCCGGACAGGGCTCGGAAACACCATATATTTT. This chain links TRBV12-3 or TRBV12-4 with TRBJ1-3, with TRBD1 matching 8 bases. This CDR3 is 15 amino acids long. V gave up 6 bases and J gave up 4 bases; unmatched junction bases: 8.

The genes are TRBV19 and TRBJ1-1, with D hard to call. V lost 9 bases, J lost 1 base, and 9 bases lay in between. Germline V gene sequence: CDR1 LNHDA, CDR2 SQIVND (reference sequence). The CDR3 contains 12 residues. CDR3 sequence (DNA): TGTGCCAGCAACGACCCGAACACTGAAGCTTTCTTT. Translation gives CASNDPNTEAFF. The whole variable domain, remainder taken from reference TRBV19 and TRBJ1-1, is DGGITQSPKYLFRKEGQNVTLSCEQNLNHDAMYWYRQDPGQGLRLIYYSQIVNDFQKGDIAEGYSVSREKKESFPLTVTSAQKNPTAFYLCASNDPNTEAFFGQGTRLTVV.

This clonotype has more than one count but fewer than ten. The chain combines TRBV4-2 with TRBJ1-1, with TRBD1 matching 8 bases. The V gene end was trimmed by 8 bases and the J gene end by 5 bases; junction bases not matched to a gene: 19. The CDR3 is 17 amino acids. Germline values: CDR1 LGHNA, CDR2 YNFKEQ. CDR3 amino acids: CASFRTQGDGVWTEAFF. The CDR3 coding sequence is TGTGCCAGCTTCCGCACACAGGGGGACGGGGTTTGGACTGAAGCTTTCTTT.

This clonotype was seen a handful of times. V gene TRBV12-3 or TRBV12-4 combines with J gene TRBJ2-1; D is unclear. The CDR3 totals 11 residues. The V and J ends lost 2 bases and 9 bases respectively, with 5 bases between them. The CDR3 protein is CASSLSIEQFF. As DNA, the CDR3 is TGTGCCAGCAGTTTATCTATTGAGCAGTTCTTC.

The chain recombines TRBV28 with TRBJ1-1, with D unclear. The CDR3 runs 13 residues. Germline CDR1 is MDHEN and CDR2 is SYDVKM. V lost 8 bases to trimming and J lost 1 base, with 11 bases between them. CDR3 in DNA: TGTGCCAGCGCGGTGACCCCGAACACTGAAGCTTTCTTT. It encodes CASAVTPNTEAFF.

The J gene is TRBJ1-2, the V gene TRBV2; D gene uncertain. Germline V gives CDR1 SNHLY, CDR2 FYNNEI. V was shortened by 3 bases and J by 4 bases, with 18 bases between the two germline ends. CDR3 length: 16 amino acids. CDR3 in amino acids: CASSDPVLSAGYGYTF. The CDR3 nucleotides read TGTGCCAGCAGTGACCCTGTACTGTCAGCGGGCTATGGCTACACCTTC.

This sequence joins TRBV7-2 and TRBJ2-7, with TRBD2 as a possible D gene (6 bases). CDR3 length equals 16 residues. V lost 2 bases to trimming and J lost 0 bases, with 14 bases between them. CDR1 and CDR2 (germline): SGHTA, FQGNSA. This CDR3 reads CASSLTAGLSSYEQYF. The CDR3 coding sequence is TGTGCCAGCAGCTTAACTGCGGGGTTGAGCTCCTACGAGCAGTACTTC.

The rearrangement links TRBV25-1 to TRBJ1-2, with no clear D. Germline V gene lookup returns CDR1 MGHDK and CDR2 SYGVNS. This CDR3 region has 12 residues. The germline V and J ends were trimmed by 2 bases and 4 bases, with 5 bases remaining between them. CDR3 protein: CASSEIGYGYTF. The CDR3 DNA follows: TGTGCCAGCAGTGAAATAGGCTATGGCTACACCTTC.

This clonotype was seen ten or more times. V and J are TRBV7-2 and TRBJ2-3, with 10 bases aligning to TRBD2. This CDR3 has 16 amino acids. Trimming cost V 1 base and J 5 bases; bases outside gene matches: 6. Germline V lookup: CDR1 SGHTA, CDR2 FQGNSA. This CDR3 is CASSLGAGGAKDTQYF. The CDR3 DNA is TGTGCCAGCAGCTTAGGAGCGGGGGGGGCAAAAGATACGCAGTATTTT. The whole variable domain, filled in from reference TRBV7-2 and TRBJ2-3, reads GAGVSQSPSNKVTEKGKDVELRCDPISGHTALYWYRQSLGQGLEFLIYFQGNSAPDKSGLPSDRFSAERTGGSVSTLTIQRTQQEDSAVYLCASSLGAGGAKDTQYFGPGTRLTVL.

The genes are TRBV20-1 and TRBJ2-3; no firm D call. Germline V gives CDR1 DFQATT, CDR2 SNEGSKA (reference sequence). Trimming stripped 2 bases from V and 1 base from J, with 7 bases between. This CDR3 contains 13 residues. The CDR3 DNA reads as TGCAGTGCTAGATCCGAAGGCACAGATACGCAGTATTTT. The encoded protein is CSARSEGTDTQYF.

This clonotype appeared a few times. This chain connects TRBV6-2 or TRBV6-3 to TRBJ2-3, with 12 positions matching TRBD2. The CDR3 loop spans 19 amino acids. Unmatched junction bases numbered 15, after V lost 2 bases and J lost 6 bases. The V gene's germline CDR1 is MNHEY and CDR2 SVGEGT. CDR3 sequence reads: CASSYDSWPLAGGKDTQYF. The CDR3 nucleotides are TGTGCCAGCAGTTACGACTCCTGGCCTCTAGCGGGAGGGAAGGATACGCAGTATTTT.

CDR3 loop: CSASGSGTDTQYF. The CDR3 nucleotides are TGCAGTGCTTCAGGGTCGGGCACAGATACGCAGTATTTT. The gene calls are TRBV20-1 and TRBJ2-3, with D tentatively TRBD1 (5 bases). Trimming pared 5 bases from V and 1 base from J, leaving 10 bases between. Germline V gene data show CDR1 as DFQATT and CDR2 as SNEGSKA (reference sequence). CDR3 length: 13 residues.

Ten or more counts support this clonotype. This chain links TRBV7-2 with TRBJ2-3, with D uncertain. The length of the CDR3 is 13 residues. Per the germline V gene, CDR1 is SGHTA and CDR2 is FQGNSA. V dropped 6 bases and J dropped 6 bases, with 13 bases sitting between them. The CDR3 DNA reads TGTGCCAGCAGTCAAGTTAGAACCGATACGCAGTATTTT. This sequence encodes CASSQVRTDTQYF.

This clonotype was detected only a few times. CDR3 coding DNA: TGTGCCAGCAGCCAACAGACGCCTAGCGGGAGCAATGAGCAGTTCTTC. It specifies CASSQQTPSGSNEQFF. The chain has TRBV11-2 and TRBJ2-1; 10 nucleotides line up with TRBD2. J was trimmed by 6 bases and V by 5 bases; bases with no gene match: 10. Germline CDR1 and CDR2: SGHAT and FQNNGV. The CDR3 runs 16 residues.

The genes are TRBV7-9 and TRBJ2-3, with 7 positions matching TRBD2. The CDR3 runs to 15 residues. V shed 5 bases, J shed 0 bases, and the junction held 5 bases outside the gene matches. Germline V gene lookup returns CDR1 SEHNR and CDR2 FQNEAQ (reference sequence). CDR3 bases: TGTGCCAGCAGCCGTGATAGCGGGAGCACAGATACGCAGTATTTT. Its protein is CASSRDSGSTDTQYF. The full variable domain, in which reference TRBV7-9 and TRBJ2-3 provide the parts outside the CDR3, is DTGVSQNPRHKITKRGQNVTFRCDPISEHNRLYWYRQTLGQGPEFLTYFQNEAQLEKSRLLSDRFSAERPKGSFSTLEIQRTEQGDSAMYLCASSRDSGSTDTQYFGPGTRLTVL.